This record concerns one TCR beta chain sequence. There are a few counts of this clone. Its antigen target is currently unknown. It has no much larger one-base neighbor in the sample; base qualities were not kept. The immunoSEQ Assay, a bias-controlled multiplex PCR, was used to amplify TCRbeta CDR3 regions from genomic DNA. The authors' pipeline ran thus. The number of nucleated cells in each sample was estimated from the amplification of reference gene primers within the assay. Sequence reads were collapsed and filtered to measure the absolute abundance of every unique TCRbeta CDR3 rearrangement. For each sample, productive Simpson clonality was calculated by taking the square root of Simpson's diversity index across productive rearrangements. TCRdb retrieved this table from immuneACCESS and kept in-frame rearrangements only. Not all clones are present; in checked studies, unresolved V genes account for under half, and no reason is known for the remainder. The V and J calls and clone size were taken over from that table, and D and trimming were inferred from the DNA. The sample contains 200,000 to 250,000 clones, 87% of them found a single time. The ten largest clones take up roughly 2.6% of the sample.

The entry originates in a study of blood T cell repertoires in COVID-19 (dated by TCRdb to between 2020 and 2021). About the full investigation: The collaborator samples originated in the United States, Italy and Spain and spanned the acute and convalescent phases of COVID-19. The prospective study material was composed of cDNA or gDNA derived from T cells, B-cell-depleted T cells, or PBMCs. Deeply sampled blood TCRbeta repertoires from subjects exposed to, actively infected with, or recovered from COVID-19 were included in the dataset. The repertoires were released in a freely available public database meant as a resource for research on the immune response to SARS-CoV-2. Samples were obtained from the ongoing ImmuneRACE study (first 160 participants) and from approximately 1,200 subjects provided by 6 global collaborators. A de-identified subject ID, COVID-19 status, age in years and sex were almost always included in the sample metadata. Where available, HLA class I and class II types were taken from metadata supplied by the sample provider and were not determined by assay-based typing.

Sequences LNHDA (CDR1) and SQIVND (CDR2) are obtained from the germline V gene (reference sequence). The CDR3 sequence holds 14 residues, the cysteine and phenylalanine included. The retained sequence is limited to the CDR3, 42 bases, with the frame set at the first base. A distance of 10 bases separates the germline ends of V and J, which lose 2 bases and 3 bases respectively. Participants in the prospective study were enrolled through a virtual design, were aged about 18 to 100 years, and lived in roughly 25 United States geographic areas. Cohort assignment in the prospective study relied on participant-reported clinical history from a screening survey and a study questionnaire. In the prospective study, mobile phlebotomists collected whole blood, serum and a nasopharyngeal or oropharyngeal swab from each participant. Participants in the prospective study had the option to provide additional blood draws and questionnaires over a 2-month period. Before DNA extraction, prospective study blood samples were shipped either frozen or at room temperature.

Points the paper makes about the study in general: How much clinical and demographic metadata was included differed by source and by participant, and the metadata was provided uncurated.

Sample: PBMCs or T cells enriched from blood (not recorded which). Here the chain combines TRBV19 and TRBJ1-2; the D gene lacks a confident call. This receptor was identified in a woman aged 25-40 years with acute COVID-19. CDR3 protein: CASSILGPDYGYTF. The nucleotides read TGTGCCAGTAGTATACTGGGCCCCGACTATGGCTACACCTTC.